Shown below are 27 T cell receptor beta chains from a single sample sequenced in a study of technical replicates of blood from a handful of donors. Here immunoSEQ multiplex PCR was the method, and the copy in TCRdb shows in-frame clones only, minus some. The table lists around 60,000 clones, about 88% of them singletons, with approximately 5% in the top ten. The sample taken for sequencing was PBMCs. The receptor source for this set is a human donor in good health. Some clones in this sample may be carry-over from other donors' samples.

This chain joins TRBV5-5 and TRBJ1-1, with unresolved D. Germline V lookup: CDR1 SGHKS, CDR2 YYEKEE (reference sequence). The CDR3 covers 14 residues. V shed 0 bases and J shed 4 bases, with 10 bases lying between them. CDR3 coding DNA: TGTGCCAGCAGCTTGGGATGGGGAGGCACTGAAGCTTTCTTT. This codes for CASSLGWGGTEAFF.

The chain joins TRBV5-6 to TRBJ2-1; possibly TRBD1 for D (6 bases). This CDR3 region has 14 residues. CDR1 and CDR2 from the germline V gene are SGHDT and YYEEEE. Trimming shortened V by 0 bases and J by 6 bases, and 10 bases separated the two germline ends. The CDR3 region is CASSLVTGINEQFF. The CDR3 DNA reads TGTGCCAGCAGCTTGGTTACAGGGATCAATGAGCAGTTCTTC.

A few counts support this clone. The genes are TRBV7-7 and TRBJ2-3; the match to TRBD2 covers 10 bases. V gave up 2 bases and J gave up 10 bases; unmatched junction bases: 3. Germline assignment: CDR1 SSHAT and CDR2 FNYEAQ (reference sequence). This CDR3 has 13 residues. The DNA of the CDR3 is TGTGCCAGCAGCTTATCCGGGACTAGCGCGCAGTATTTT. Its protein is CASSLSGTSAQYF.

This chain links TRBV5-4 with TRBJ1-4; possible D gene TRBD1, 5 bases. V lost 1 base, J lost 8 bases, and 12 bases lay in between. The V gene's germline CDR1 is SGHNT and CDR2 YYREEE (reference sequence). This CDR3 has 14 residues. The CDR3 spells CASSLNQGGEKLFF. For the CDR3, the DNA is TGTGCCAGCAGCTTGAATCAGGGCGGCGAAAAACTGTTTTTT.

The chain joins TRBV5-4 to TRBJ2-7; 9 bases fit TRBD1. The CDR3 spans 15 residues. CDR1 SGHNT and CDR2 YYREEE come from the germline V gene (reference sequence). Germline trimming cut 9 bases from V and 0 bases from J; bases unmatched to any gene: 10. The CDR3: CATVEGGQGSYEQYF. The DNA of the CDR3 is TGTGCCACCGTGGAGGGGGGACAGGGCTCCTACGAGCAGTACTTC.

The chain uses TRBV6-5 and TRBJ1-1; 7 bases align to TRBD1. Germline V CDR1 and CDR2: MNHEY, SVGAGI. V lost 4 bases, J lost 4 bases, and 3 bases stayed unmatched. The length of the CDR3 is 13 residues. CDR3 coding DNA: TGTGCCAGCAGTTTCGACAGGGTCACTGAAGCTTTCTTT. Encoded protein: CASSFDRVTEAFF.

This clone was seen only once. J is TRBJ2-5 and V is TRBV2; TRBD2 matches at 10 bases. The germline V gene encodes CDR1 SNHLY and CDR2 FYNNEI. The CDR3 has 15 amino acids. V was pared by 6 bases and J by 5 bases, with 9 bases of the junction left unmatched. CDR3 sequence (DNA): TGTGCCAGCAGCGGACTAGCGGACGGGCGGGAGACCCAGTACTTC. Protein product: CASSGLADGRETQYF.

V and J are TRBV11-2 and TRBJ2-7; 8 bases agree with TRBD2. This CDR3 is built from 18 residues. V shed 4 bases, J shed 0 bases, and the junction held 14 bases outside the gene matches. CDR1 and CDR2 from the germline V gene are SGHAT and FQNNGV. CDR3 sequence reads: CASSYQRLSGVSSYEQYF. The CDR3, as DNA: TGTGCCAGCAGCTACCAAAGGCTTAGCGGGGTAAGCTCCTACGAGCAGTACTTC.

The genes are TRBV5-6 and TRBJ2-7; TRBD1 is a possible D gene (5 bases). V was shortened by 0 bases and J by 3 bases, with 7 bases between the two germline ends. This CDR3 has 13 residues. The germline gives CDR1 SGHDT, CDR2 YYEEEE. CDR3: CASSLAGHYEQYF. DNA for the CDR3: TGTGCCAGCAGCTTGGCAGGACACTACGAGCAGTACTTC.

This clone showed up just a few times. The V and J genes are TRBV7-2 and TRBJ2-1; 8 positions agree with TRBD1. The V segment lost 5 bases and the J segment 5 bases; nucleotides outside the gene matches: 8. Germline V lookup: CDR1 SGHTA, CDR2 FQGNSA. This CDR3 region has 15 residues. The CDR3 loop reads CASSPGTGPHNEQFF. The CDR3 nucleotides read TGTGCCAGCAGCCCGGGGACAGGTCCCCACAATGAGCAGTTCTTC.

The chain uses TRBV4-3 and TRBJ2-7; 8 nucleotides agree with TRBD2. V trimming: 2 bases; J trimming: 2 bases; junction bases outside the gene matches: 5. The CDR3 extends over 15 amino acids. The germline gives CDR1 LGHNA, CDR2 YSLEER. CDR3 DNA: TGCGCCAGCAGCCAACAAGCGGGGGCAACCTACGAGCAGTACTTC. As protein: CASSQQAGATYEQYF.

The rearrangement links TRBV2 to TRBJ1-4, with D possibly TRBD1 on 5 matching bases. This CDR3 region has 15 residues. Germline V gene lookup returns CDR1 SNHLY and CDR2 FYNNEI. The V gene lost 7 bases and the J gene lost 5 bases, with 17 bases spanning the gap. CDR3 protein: CASTPFGAPNEKLFF. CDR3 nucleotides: TGTGCCAGCACTCCCTTTGGGGCCCCAAATGAAAAACTGTTTTTT.

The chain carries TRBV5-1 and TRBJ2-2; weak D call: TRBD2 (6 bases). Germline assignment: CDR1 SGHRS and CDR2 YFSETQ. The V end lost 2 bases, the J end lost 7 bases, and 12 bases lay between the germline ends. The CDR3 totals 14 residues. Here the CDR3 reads CASSFRGKDGELFF. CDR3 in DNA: TGCGCCAGCAGCTTCCGGGGGAAGGACGGGGAGCTGTTTTTT.

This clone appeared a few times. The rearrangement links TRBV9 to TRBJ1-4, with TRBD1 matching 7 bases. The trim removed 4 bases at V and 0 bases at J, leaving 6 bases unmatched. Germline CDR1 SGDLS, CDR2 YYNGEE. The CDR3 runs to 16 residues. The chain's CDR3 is CASSSSTGATNEKLFF. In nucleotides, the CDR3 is TGTGCCAGCAGCTCCTCAACAGGGGCAACTAATGAAAAACTGTTTTTT.

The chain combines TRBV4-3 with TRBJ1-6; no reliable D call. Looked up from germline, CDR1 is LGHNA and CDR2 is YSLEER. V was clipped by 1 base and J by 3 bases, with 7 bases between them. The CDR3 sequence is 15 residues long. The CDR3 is CASSQGPGYNSPLHF. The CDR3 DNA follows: TGCGCCAGCAGCCAAGGTCCAGGCTATAATTCACCCCTCCACTTT.

As DNA, the CDR3 is TGCGCCAGCAGTGCGGGGCCCAACTACGAGCAGTACTTC. It codes for CASSAGPNYEQYF. The chain has TRBV5-1 and TRBJ2-7, with TRBD2 as a possible D gene (6 bases). In germline, CDR1 is SGHRS, CDR2 YFSETQ. The CDR3 has 13 amino acids. V gave up 5 bases and J gave up 3 bases, with 12 bases separating them.

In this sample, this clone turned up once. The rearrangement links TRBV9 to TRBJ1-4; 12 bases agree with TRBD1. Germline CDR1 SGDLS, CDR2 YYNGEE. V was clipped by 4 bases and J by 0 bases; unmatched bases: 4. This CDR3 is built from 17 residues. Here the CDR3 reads CASSPGQGATTNEKLFF. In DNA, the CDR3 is TGTGCCAGCAGCCCGGGACAGGGGGCGACAACTAATGAAAAACTGTTTTTT.

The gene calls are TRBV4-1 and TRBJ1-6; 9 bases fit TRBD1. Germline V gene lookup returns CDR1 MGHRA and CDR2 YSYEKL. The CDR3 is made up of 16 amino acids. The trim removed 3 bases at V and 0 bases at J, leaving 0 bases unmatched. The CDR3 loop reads CASSQTGGSYNSPLHF. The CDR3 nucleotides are TGCGCCAGCAGCCAGACAGGGGGCTCCTATAATTCACCCCTCCACTTT.

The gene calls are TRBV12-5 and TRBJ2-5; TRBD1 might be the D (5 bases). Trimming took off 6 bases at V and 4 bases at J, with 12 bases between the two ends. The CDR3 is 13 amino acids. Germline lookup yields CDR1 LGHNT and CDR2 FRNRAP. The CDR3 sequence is CASGSRARETQYF. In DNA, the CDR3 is TGTGCTAGTGGGTCCAGGGCGAGAGAGACCCAGTACTTC.

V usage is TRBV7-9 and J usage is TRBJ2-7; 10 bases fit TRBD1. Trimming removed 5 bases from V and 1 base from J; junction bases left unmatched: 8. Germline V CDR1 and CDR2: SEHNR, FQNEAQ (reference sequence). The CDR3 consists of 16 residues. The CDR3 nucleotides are TGTGCCAGCAGCCCAGGGGGGACAGGGGCATCCTACGAGCAGTACTTC. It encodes CASSPGGTGASYEQYF.

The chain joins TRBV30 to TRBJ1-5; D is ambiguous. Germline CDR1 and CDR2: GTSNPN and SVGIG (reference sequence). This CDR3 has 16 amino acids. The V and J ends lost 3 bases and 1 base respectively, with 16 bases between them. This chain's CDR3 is CAWSAAGATSNQPQHF. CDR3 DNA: TGTGCCTGGAGCGCCGCGGGAGCGACAAGCAATCAGCCCCAGCATTTT.

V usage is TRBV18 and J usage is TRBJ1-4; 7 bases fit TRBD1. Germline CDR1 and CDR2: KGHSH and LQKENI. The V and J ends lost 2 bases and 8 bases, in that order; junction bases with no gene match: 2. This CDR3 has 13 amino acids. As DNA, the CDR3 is TGTGCCAGCTCACCATGGGGACAGGAAAAACTGTTTTTT. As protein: CASSPWGQEKLFF.

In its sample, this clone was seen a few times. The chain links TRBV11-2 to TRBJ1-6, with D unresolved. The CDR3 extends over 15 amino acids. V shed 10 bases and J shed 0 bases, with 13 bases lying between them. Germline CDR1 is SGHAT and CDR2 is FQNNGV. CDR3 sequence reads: CATAPGSSYNSPLHF. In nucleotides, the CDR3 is TGTGCCACGGCGCCAGGTAGCTCCTATAATTCACCCCTCCACTTT.

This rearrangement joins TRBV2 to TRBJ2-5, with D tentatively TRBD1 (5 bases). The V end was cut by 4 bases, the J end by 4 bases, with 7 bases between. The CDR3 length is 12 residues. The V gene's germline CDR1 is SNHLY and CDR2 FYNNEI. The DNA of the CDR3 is TGTGCCAGCAGTGGACAGAGAGAGACCCAGTACTTC. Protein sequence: CASSGQRETQYF.

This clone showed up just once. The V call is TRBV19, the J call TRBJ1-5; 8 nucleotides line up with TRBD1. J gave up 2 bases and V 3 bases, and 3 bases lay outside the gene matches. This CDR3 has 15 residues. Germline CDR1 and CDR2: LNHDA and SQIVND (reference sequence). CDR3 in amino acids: CASSILQGGNQPQHF. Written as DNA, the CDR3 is TGTGCCAGTAGTATCTTACAGGGGGGCAATCAGCCCCAGCATTTT.

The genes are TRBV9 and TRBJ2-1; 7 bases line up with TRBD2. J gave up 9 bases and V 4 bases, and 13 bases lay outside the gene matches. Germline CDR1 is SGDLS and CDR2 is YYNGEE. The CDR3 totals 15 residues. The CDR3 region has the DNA TGTGCCAGCAGCTTAACGGGCGGGAGAACTGTTGAGCAGTTCTTC. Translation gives CASSLTGGRTVEQFF.

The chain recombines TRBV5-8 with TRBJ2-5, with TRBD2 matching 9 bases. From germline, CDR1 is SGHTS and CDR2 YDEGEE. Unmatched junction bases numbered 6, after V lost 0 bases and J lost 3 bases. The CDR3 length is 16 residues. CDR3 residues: CASSLGSGGHKETQYF. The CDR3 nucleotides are TGTGCCAGCAGCTTGGGGAGCGGGGGGCATAAAGAGACCCAGTACTTC. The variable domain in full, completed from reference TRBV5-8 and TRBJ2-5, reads EAGVTQSPTHLIKTRGQQATLRCSPISGHTSVYWYQQALGLGLQFLLWYDEGEERNRGNFPPRFSGRQFPNYSSELNVNALELEDSALYLCASSLGSGGHKETQYFGPGTRLLVL.